Here is one TCR beta chain with its context. Its specificity is not known. This sample was included in a study of CD8 T cells in ankylosing spondylitis. Making the TCR beta libraries involved quantitative 5'-RACE with molecular barcodes. TCRdb ran MiXCR on the 5' RACE reads and lists one entry per CDR3 protein. The data show about 160,000 distinct CDR3 sequences, 15% to 20% seen once. V lost 1 base to trimming and J lost 0 bases, with 9 bases between them. Germline V lookup: CDR1 SGDLS, CDR2 YYNGEE. The CDR3 has 15 amino acids. Study-level findings and limits: Clones linked to the disease showed a CD8+ phenotype. They occurred at relatively low frequencies in peripheral blood. Blood of patients with ankylosing spondylitis appeared to be characterized by a TCR beta motif of several highly homologous variants. Past studies reported some motif variants in reactive arthritis synovial fluid and blood.

The sequencing sample was made of blood, either unsorted or a sorted T cell fraction (not recorded which). The chain joins TRBV9 to TRBJ2-3; D is undetermined. The source is a male donor with ankylosing spondylitis or in good health (not recorded which). Here the CDR3 reads CASSVFTESTDTQYF. The CDR3 DNA follows: TGTGCCAGCAGCGTATTCACCGAGAGCACAGATACGCAGTATTTT.